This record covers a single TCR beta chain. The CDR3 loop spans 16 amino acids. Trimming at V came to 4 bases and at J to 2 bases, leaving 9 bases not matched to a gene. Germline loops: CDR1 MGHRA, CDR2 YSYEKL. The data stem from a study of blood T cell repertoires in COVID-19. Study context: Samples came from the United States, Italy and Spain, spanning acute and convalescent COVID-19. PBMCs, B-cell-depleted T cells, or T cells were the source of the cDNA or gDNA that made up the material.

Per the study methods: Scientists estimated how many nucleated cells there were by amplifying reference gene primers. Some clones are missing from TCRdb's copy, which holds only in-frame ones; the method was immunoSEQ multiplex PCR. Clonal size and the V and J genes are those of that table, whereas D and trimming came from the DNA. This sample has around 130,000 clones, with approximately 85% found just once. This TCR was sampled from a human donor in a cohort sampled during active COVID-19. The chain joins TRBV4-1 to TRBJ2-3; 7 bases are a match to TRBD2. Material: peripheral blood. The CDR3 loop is CASSRLEAGHTDTQYF. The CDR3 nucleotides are TGCGCCAGCAGCCGCCTAGAAGCGGGGCACACAGATACGCAGTATTTT.